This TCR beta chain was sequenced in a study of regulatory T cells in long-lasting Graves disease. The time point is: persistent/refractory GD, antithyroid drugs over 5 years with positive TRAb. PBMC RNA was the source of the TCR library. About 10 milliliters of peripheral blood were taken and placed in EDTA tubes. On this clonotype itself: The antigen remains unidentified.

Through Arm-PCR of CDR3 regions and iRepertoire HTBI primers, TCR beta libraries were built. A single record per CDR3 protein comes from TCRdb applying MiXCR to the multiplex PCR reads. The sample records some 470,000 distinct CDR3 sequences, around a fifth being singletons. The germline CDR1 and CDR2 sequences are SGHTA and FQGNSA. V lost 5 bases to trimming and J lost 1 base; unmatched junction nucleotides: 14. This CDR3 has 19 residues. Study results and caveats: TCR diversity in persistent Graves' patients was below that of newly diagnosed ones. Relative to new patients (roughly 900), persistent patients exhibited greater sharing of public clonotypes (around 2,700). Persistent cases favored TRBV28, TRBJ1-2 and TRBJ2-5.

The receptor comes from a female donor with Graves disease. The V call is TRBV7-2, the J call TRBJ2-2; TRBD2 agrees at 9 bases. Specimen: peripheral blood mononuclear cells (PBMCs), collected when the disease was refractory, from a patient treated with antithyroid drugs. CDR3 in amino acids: CASSQALAGVLGNTGELFF. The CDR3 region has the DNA TGTGCCAGCAGCCAAGCCTTAGCGGGAGTTCTCGGGAACACCGGGGAGCTGTTTTTT.